The 29 T cell receptor beta chains below all came from one sample that was sequenced in a study of beta chain features in type 1 diabetes. Investigators reverse transcribed all isolated RNA, so they sequenced expressed TCRB transcripts. Assay used: immunoSEQ multiplex PCR; TCRdb lists only in-frame clones, some missing. The sample has about 130,000 clones, about a tenth seen once; the top ten hold 0.6% to 0.85%. Sequencing used central memory CD4+ T cells from blood. Every receptor here comes from a young man in good health.

The V and J genes are TRBV7-6 and TRBJ1-3; TRBD1 is a possible D gene (5 bases). The CDR3 is made up of 17 amino acids. The V and J ends lost 1 base and 0 bases respectively, with 13 bases between them. Germline lookup yields CDR1 SGHVS and CDR2 FNYEAQ. The CDR3: CASSLGGGSLSGNTIYF. CDR3 sequence (DNA): TGTGCCAGCAGCTTAGGGGGGGGGTCCCTCTCTGGAAACACCATATATTTT.

The chain couples TRBV5-1 to TRBJ2-7; D is ambiguous. The CDR3 has 17 residues. V lost 0 bases to trimming and J lost 1 base, with 17 bases between them. In germline, CDR1 is SGHRS, CDR2 YFSETQ. The CDR3 DNA reads TGCGCCAGCAGCTTGGTAGACACCCGAGTATGGTCCTACGAGCAGTACTTC. It translates to CASSLVDTRVWSYEQYF. The full variable domain, its missing parts supplied by reference TRBV5-1 and TRBJ2-7, is KAGVTQTPRYLIKTRGQQVTLSCSPISGHRSVSWYQQTPGQGLQFLFEYFSETQRNKGNFPGRFSGRQFSNSRSEMNVSTLELGDSALYLCASSLVDTRVWSYEQYFGPGTRLTVT.

The chain has TRBV7-3 and TRBJ2-7, with TRBD2 as a possible D gene (6 bases). The CDR3 is 15 residues long. V lost 6 bases and J 2 bases, leaving 17 bases between the germline ends. Per germline, CDR1 SGHTA and CDR2 FQGTGA. This chain's CDR3 is CASSLGSAGTYEQYF. The CDR3 nucleotides read TGTGCCAGCAGTCTGGGGTCCGCGGGGACCTACGAGCAGTACTTC. The complete variable domain, with remaining parts taken from reference TRBV7-3 and TRBJ2-7, reads GAGVSQTPSNKVTEKGKYVELRCDPISGHTALYWYRQSLGQGPEFLIYFQGTGAADDSGLPNDRFFAVRPEGSVSTLKIQRTERGDSAVYLCASSLGSAGTYEQYFGPGTRLTVT.

The V and J genes are TRBV7-2 and TRBJ2-5; no definite D call. Between the trimmed V and J ends, which lost 4 bases and 1 base, there was a span of 7 bases. This CDR3 comprises 13 residues. Germline V lookup: CDR1 SGHTA, CDR2 FQGNSA. The CDR3 DNA reads as TGTGCCAGCAGCTCCTCGAGCCAAGAGACCCAGTACTTC. The encoded protein is CASSSSSQETQYF.

This clone has only a few counts. V gene TRBV28 combines with J gene TRBJ2-7; 7 bases align to TRBD2. The CDR3 covers 16 residues. Germline CDR1 and CDR2: MDHEN and SYDVKM. J lost 0 bases, V lost 6 bases, and 11 bases had no gene match. The CDR3 region is CASSSLGRGSSYEQYF. The CDR3 DNA sequence: TGTGCCAGCAGCAGCCTGGGGCGGGGGAGCTCCTACGAGCAGTACTTC.

This clone occurred a few times. The chain uses TRBV28 and TRBJ1-2; a weak D match, TRBD1 (5 bases). The CDR3 runs 15 residues. V gave up 6 bases and J gave up 3 bases, with 17 bases separating them. Germline values: CDR1 MDHEN, CDR2 SYDVKM. CDR3 protein: CASRTTGSQYYGYTF. In nucleotides, the CDR3 is TGTGCCAGCAGAACCACAGGATCCCAATACTATGGCTACACCTTC.

This clone was observed a few times. The same CDR3 also results from other DNA sequences found in this sample. The chain is built from TRBV6-6 and TRBJ2-1; 10 bases match TRBD1. Looked up from germline, CDR1 is MNHNY and CDR2 is SVGAGI (reference sequence). V lost 2 bases, J lost 4 bases, and 2 bases stayed unmatched. The CDR3 covers 15 residues. The DNA of the CDR3 is TGTGCCAGCAGTTACAGGGGACAGGGGTACAATGAGCAGTTCTTC. Translated: CASSYRGQGYNEQFF.

J is TRBJ2-3 and V is TRBV4-3; 7 bases fit TRBD1. V shed 1 base and J 0 bases; nucleotides not matched to a gene: 13. Per the germline V gene, CDR1 is LGHNA and CDR2 is YSLEER. The CDR3 runs 19 residues. Here the CDR3 DNA reads TGCGCCAGCAGCCAAGGACCCCATCGGACAGGCGCTAGCACAGATACGCAGTATTTT. Amino acids: CASSQGPHRTGASTDTQYF.

V is TRBV5-4 and J is TRBJ2-5; TRBD1 matches 8 bases. The J call is uncertain, as TRBJ2-7 better fits the DNA end. Per the germline V gene, CDR1 is SGHNT and CDR2 is YYREEE (reference sequence). The CDR3 consists of 14 residues. DNA for the CDR3: TGTGCCAGCAGACTCCTCGGACAGGGAAACGAGCAGTACTTC. Encoded protein: CASRLLGQGNEQYF.

The chain is built from TRBV6-1 and TRBJ1-2; 7 positions agree with TRBD1. CDR3 length: 13 amino acids. J lost 3 bases, V lost 3 bases, and 1 base had no gene match. Germline V lookup: CDR1 MNHNS, CDR2 SASEGT. The CDR3 loop reads CASSDRGDYGYTF. CDR3 nucleotide sequence: TGTGCCAGCAGTGACAGGGGGGACTATGGCTACACCTTC.

This clone was seen only a few times. The same CDR3 also results from other DNA sequences found in this sample. V is TRBV5-1 and J is TRBJ2-1, with 9 bases lining up with TRBD2. The CDR3 extends over 15 amino acids. V shed 2 bases and J 7 bases; nucleotides not matched to a gene: 7. Germline V gene lookup returns CDR1 SGHRS and CDR2 YFSETQ. The DNA of the CDR3 is TGCGCCAGCAGCTTTCTCGCGGGGGGGTCGAATGAGCAGTTCTTC. This encodes CASSFLAGGSNEQFF.

This clone was seen a few times. This rearrangement joins TRBV7-9 to TRBJ1-1; perhaps TRBD1 as D (6 bases). The germline V gene encodes CDR1 SEHNR and CDR2 FQNEAQ (reference sequence). The germline V and J ends were trimmed by 6 bases and 8 bases, with 19 bases remaining between them. The length of the CDR3 is 14 residues. The CDR3 sequence: CASRAPGQGSEAFF. In nucleotides, the CDR3 is TGTGCCAGCAGGGCGCCGGGACAAGGTTCCGAAGCTTTCTTT.

V gene TRBV18 combines with J gene TRBJ2-7, with 15 bases matching TRBD2. This CDR3 region has 16 residues. Germline CDR1 is KGHSH and CDR2 is LQKENI. Trimming at V came to 3 bases and at J to 5 bases, leaving 5 bases not matched to a gene. The CDR3 protein is CASSPTGLAGGHEQYF. CDR3 coding DNA: TGTGCCAGCTCACCGACAGGACTAGCGGGGGGGCACGAGCAGTACTTC.

The rearrangement uses TRBV7-6 and TRBJ2-2, with TRBD2 matching 12 bases. The germline V gene has CDR1 SGHVS and CDR2 FNYEAQ. J lost 6 bases, V lost 4 bases, and 6 bases had no gene match. This CDR3 comprises 16 residues. The CDR3: CASSSSASGGAGELFF. The CDR3 DNA follows: TGTGCCAGCAGCTCCTCGGCTAGCGGGGGGGCCGGGGAGCTGTTTTTT.

This clone was seen only a few times. The gene calls are TRBV7-2 and TRBJ2-7; 11 nucleotides align to TRBD2. The CDR3 extends over 16 amino acids. Trimming at V came to 2 bases and at J to 2 bases, leaving 5 bases not matched to a gene. From germline, CDR1 is SGHTA and CDR2 FQGNSA. The CDR3 DNA reads as TGTGCCAGCAGCTTAACTCTAGCGGGGGGCACCTACGAGCAGTACTTC. Translation: CASSLTLAGGTYEQYF. The full variable domain, with the rest looked up from reference TRBV7-2 and TRBJ2-7, is GAGVSQSPSNKVTEKGKDVELRCDPISGHTALYWYRQSLGQGLEFLIYFQGNSAPDKSGLPSDRFSAERTGGSVSTLTIQRTQQEDSAVYLCASSLTLAGGTYEQYFGPGTRLTVT.

The chain uses TRBV6-5 and TRBJ2-4, with TRBD2 matching 8 bases. The CDR3 spans 15 residues. The germline gives CDR1 MNHEY, CDR2 SVGAGI. V lost 5 bases to trimming and J lost 7 bases; unmatched junction nucleotides: 10. The CDR3 here is CASSRTSWGRNIQYF. CDR3 coding DNA: TGTGCCAGCAGTAGGACTAGCTGGGGTAGGAACATTCAGTACTTC.

This clone was counted between two and nine times. The rearrangement joins TRBV4-1 to TRBJ2-7; 8 bases map to TRBD2. Germline CDR1 and CDR2: MGHRA and YSYEKL. Trimming at V came to 4 bases and at J to 2 bases, leaving 4 bases not matched to a gene. CDR3 length: 14 residues. The CDR3 loop reads CASSPAGGAYEQYF. For the CDR3, the DNA is TGCGCCAGCAGCCCGGCCGGGGGGGCCTACGAGCAGTACTTC.

There are a few counts of this clone. The genes are TRBV28 and TRBJ2-7; D is possibly TRBD1 (5 bases). CDR3 length: 12 residues. CDR1 and CDR2 from the germline V gene are MDHEN and SYDVKM. Trimming took off 7 bases at V and 5 bases at J, with 12 bases between the two ends. CDR3 in amino acids: CASIGRANEQYF. The DNA of the CDR3 is TGTGCCAGCATCGGCAGGGCCAACGAGCAGTACTTC.

This clone appeared a few times. This chain connects TRBV2 to TRBJ1-4; D might be TRBD1 (6 bases). The CDR3 is 14 residues long. V was pared by 4 bases and J by 5 bases, with 11 bases between. The germline CDR1 and CDR2 sequences are SNHLY and FYNNEI. CDR3 sequence: CASSGGPRNEKLFF. CDR3 coding DNA: TGTGCCAGCAGTGGGGGGCCCAGGAATGAAAAACTGTTTTTT. The variable domain in full, with the rest retrieved from reference TRBV2 and TRBJ1-4, is EPEVTQTPSHQVTQMGQEVILRCVPISNHLYFYWYRQILGQKVEFLVSFYNNEISEKSEIFDDQFSVERPDGSNFTLKIRSTKLEDSAMYFCASSGGPRNEKLFFGSGTQLSVL.

The gene calls are TRBV18 and TRBJ1-4; TRBD1 matches 7 bases. CDR3 length equals 13 residues. CDR1 is KGHSH, CDR2 LQKENI, per germline. The junction had 2 bases not matched to a gene; V was cut back by 5 bases and J by 5 bases. In DNA form, the CDR3 reads TGTGCCAGCTCAGGGACAGCAAATGAAAAACTGTTTTTT. Protein: CASSGTANEKLFF.

V is TRBV15 and J is TRBJ2-3, with D tentatively TRBD1 (5 bases). Trimming pared 0 bases from V and 2 bases from J, leaving 12 bases between. The CDR3 is 16 residues long. Germline V lookup: CDR1 LNHNV, CDR2 YYDKDF (reference sequence). The CDR3 DNA reads TGTGCCACCAGCAGAGATAAGACAGTACCCACAGATACGCAGTATTTT. Its translation is CATSRDKTVPTDTQYF.

The chain recombines TRBV7-2 with TRBJ2-7, with D possibly being TRBD1 (6 bases). Between the trimmed V and J ends, which lost 1 base and 4 bases, there was a span of 17 bases. The length of the CDR3 is 16 residues. CDR1 and CDR2 from the germline V gene are SGHTA and FQGNSA. In DNA, the CDR3 is TGTGCCAGCAGCTTAGGGAATCAAGGGACACGATACGAGCAGTACTTC. This gives the protein CASSLGNQGTRYEQYF.

This clone was observed a handful of times. V usage is TRBV6-1 and J usage is TRBJ1-6, with TRBD1 matching 8 bases. CDR3 length: 14 amino acids. The ends lost 7 bases at V and 7 bases at J; junction bases unmatched: 6. Germline V gene sequence: CDR1 MNHNS, CDR2 SASEGT. Here the CDR3 DNA reads TGTGCCAGCACGTCGTGGGACAGGAATTCACCCCTCCACTTT. It translates to CASTSWDRNSPLHF.

The table lists this clone with many counts. The gene calls are TRBV25-1 and TRBJ2-1, with D maybe TRBD1 (6 bases). V was clipped by 1 base and J by 8 bases, with 15 bases between them. The germline CDR1 and CDR2 sequences are MGHDK and SYGVNS. This CDR3 region has 15 residues. CDR3 sequence reads: CASSESRTAGDEQFF. CDR3 coding DNA: TGTGCCAGCAGTGAATCGCGGACAGCAGGGGATGAGCAGTTCTTC.

This clone appeared a few times. The rearrangement links TRBV7-3 to TRBJ2-3, with 10 bases that match TRBD2. The CDR3 has 15 residues. J lost 5 bases, V lost 1 base, and 3 bases had no gene match. Germline V gene data show CDR1 as SGHTA and CDR2 as FQGTGA. CDR3 nucleotides: TGTGCCAGCAGCTTAAATAGCGGGGGGCAAGATACGCAGTATTTT. Translation: CASSLNSGGQDTQYF.

This clone was counted a few times. V usage is TRBV7-2 and J usage is TRBJ2-3, with D possibly TRBD2 on 5 matching bases. Germline CDR1 and CDR2: SGHTA and FQGNSA. V was shortened by 1 base and J by 2 bases, with 7 bases between the two germline ends. CDR3 length: 14 residues. The CDR3 DNA follows: TGTGCCAGCAGCTTAGGGACTTCCACAGATACGCAGTATTTT. This gives the protein CASSLGTSTDTQYF. Together with reference TRBV7-2 and TRBJ2-3, the CDR3 gives the full variable domain: GAGVSQSPSNKVTEKGKDVELRCDPISGHTALYWYRQSLGQGLEFLIYFQGNSAPDKSGLPSDRFSAERTGGSVSTLTIQRTQQEDSAVYLCASSLGTSTDTQYFGPGTRLTVL.

The sample holds a few counts of this clone. This sequence joins TRBV5-8 and TRBJ1-1; D is possibly TRBD1 (5 bases). V was pared by 1 base and J by 10 bases, with 11 bases between. Germline V CDR1 and CDR2: SGHTS, YDEGEE. The CDR3 has 12 residues. Here the CDR3 reads CASSLRGTGAFF. CDR3 nucleotides: TGTGCCAGCAGCTTGCGGGGGACCGGAGCTTTCTTT.

This clone has more than one count but fewer than ten. At one boundary the junction diverges from the germline segment, which might be a read error. The chain couples TRBV7-2 to TRBJ1-1; 12 bases align to TRBD1. Per germline, CDR1 SGHTA and CDR2 FQGNSA. CDR3 length: 13 amino acids. The CDR3 spells CAKKEGQGAMSHF. CDR3 bases: TGTGCCAAAAAGGAGGGACAGGGGGCGATGTCCCATTTT.

This clone was counted a few times. The V gene is TRBV2, the J gene TRBJ1-6; 7 positions match TRBD1. From germline, CDR1 is SNHLY and CDR2 FYNNEI. CDR3 length: 15 amino acids. The trim removed 6 bases at V and 5 bases at J, leaving 7 bases unmatched. DNA of the CDR3: TGTGCCAGCAGGGGACAGCGCCTAGATAATTCACCCCTCCACTTT. This translates into CASRGQRLDNSPLHF.